These T cell receptor beta chains were read from a single sample in a study of OX40 agonist ivuxolimab in advanced cancers. TCRdb's table, derived via immunoSEQ multiplex PCR, lists solely in-frame clones and lacks some. The top ten clones hold about 2.7% of a sample with around 76,000 clones, roughly 90% of them seen once. The material sequenced was CD4+ or CD8+ T cells sorted from blood, taken in a trial of the OX40 agonist ivuxolimab. All receptors come from an adult with an advanced solid tumor such as melanoma, head and neck, liver or kidney cancer. Both conserved end residues are part of each CDR3. D genes are given only for firm matches. The size of a clone is reported for some rows only, either as once, few or many, or as a class for expanded clones.

size: -; length: 16; V: TRBV11-3; D: TRBD1; J: TRBJ2-2; CDR3: CASSPRQGVNTGELFF; DNA: TGTGCCAGCAGCCCGCGACAGGGGGTCAACACCGGGGAGCTGTTTTTT
size: -; length: 13; V: TRBV5-1; D: -; J: TRBJ1-1; CDR3: CASAGGGNTEAFF; DNA: TGCGCCAGCGCGGGGGGAGGGAACACTGAAGCTTTCTTT
size: once; length: 15; V: TRBV6-5; D: -; J: TRBJ2-1; CDR3: CASKAASISYNEQFF; DNA: TGTGCCAGCAAAGCTGCGTCTATTTCCTACAATGAGCAGTTCTTC
size: -; length: 17; V: TRBV7-2; D: -; J: TRBJ2-1; CDR3: CASSLGFGQGGGDEQFF; DNA: TGTGCCAGCAGCTTAGGTTTCGGGCAGGGGGGCGGGGATGAGCAGTTCTTC
size: -; length: 15; V: TRBV11-3; D: -; J: TRBJ2-3; CDR3: CASSLGGGGADTQYF; DNA: TGTGCCAGCAGCTTAGGGGGAGGGGGGGCAGATACGCAGTATTTT
size: -; length: 16; V: TRBV4-1; D: TRBD1; J: TRBJ1-2; CDR3: CASSQLIRDRDPGYTF; DNA: TGCGCCAGCAGCCAACTAATCCGGGACAGGGATCCTGGCTACACCTTC
size: once; length: 16; V: TRBV7-6; D: TRBD1; J: TRBJ2-1; CDR3: CASSPIGDRGYNEQFF; DNA: TGTGCCAGCAGCCCCATTGGGGACAGGGGATACAATGAGCAGTTCTTC
size: -; length: 15; V: TRBV2; D: TRBD1; J: TRBJ2-3; CDR3: CASRDRGGGTDTQYF; DNA: TGTGCCAGCAGGGACAGGGGAGGAGGGACAGATACGCAGTATTTT
size: -; length: 14; V: TRBV9; D: -; J: TRBJ2-7; CDR3: CASSVDLNAYEQYF; DNA: TGTGCCAGCAGCGTAGACCTAAACGCCTACGAGCAGTACTTC
size: -; length: 13; V: TRBV6-1; D: -; J: TRBJ2-7; CDR3: CASSEQPVGWQYF; DNA: TGTGCCAGCAGTGAACAGCCAGTAGGATGGCAGTACTTC
size: -; length: 17; V: TRBV1; D: -; J: TRBJ2-5; CDR3: CTSSQDRASGGGETQYF; DNA: TGCACCAGCAGCCAAGATAGGGCTAGCGGGGGAGGAGAGACCCAGTACTTC
size: -; length: 14; V: TRBV6-1; D: TRBD1; J: TRBJ1-6; CDR3: CASSVGQGNSPLHF; DNA: TGTGCCAGCAGTGTGGGACAGGGTAATTCACCCCTCCACTTT
size: -; length: 14; V: TRBV5-1; D: -; J: TRBJ2-5; CDR3: CASTTPGAEETQYF; DNA: TGCGCCAGCACTACACCGGGGGCGGAAGAGACCCAGTACTTC
size: -; length: 15; V: TRBV5-1; D: -; J: TRBJ1-5; CDR3: CASRPGEIASQPQHF; DNA: TGCGCCAGCAGGCCAGGGGAAATCGCGTCTCAGCCCCAGCATTTT
size: -; length: 13; V: TRBV5-1; D: TRBD1; J: TRBJ1-2; CDR3: CASRPGTVYGYTF; DNA: TGCGCCAGCAGACCCGGGACAGTCTATGGCTACACCTTC
size: -; length: 15; V: TRBV10-3; D: TRBD1; J: TRBJ2-2; CDR3: CAISTGQANTGELFF; DNA: TGTGCCATCAGCACGGGACAGGCGAACACCGGGGAGCTGTTTTTT
size: -; length: 14; V: TRBV4-2; D: -; J: TRBJ1-1; CDR3: CASSQADGNTEAFF; DNA: TGTGCCAGCAGCCAAGCCGACGGGAACACTGAAGCTTTCTTT
size: -; length: 14; V: TRBV28; D: -; J: TRBJ2-1; CDR3: CASSSPGRNNEQFF; DNA: TGTGCCAGCAGTTCCCCGGGACGCAACAATGAGCAGTTCTTC
size: -; length: 13; V: TRBV6-5; D: -; J: TRBJ2-3; CDR3: CASTRGYTDTQYF; DNA: TGTGCCAGCACCCGTGGGTACACAGATACGCAGTATTTT
size: -; length: 14; V: TRBV7-9; D: -; J: TRBJ1-6; CDR3: CASSAGGLNSPLHF; DNA: TGTGCCAGCAGCGCTGGGGGGTTAAATTCACCCCTCCACTTT
size: once; length: 15; V: TRBV19; D: -; J: TRBJ1-5; CDR3: CASSISTGYNQPQHF; DNA: TGTGCCAGTAGTATATCCACAGGGTACAATCAGCCCCAGCATTTT
size: -; length: 14; V: TRBV7-2; D: -; J: TRBJ2-7; CDR3: CASSLGGGSYEQYF; DNA: TGTGCCAGCAGCTTAGGGGGCGGAAGCTACGAGCAGTACTTC
size: -; length: 15; V: TRBV10-3; D: -; J: TRBJ2-1; CDR3: CAISDVRQGDNEQFF; DNA: TGTGCCATCAGTGACGTTAGGCAGGGAGACAATGAGCAGTTCTTC
size: -; length: 15; V: TRBV19; D: -; J: TRBJ1-4; CDR3: CASSGGEKRREKLFF; DNA: TGTGCCAGTAGTGGCGGGGAAAAAAGACGCGAAAAACTGTTTTTT
size: -; length: 16; V: TRBV5-4; D: TRBD2; J: TRBJ2-3; CDR3: CASSKKRGSHTDTQYF; DNA: TGTGCCAGCTCGAAGAAGCGGGGGTCCCACACAGATACGCAGTATTTT
size: once; length: 15; V: TRBV5-1; D: -; J: TRBJ2-1; CDR3: CASSLVLQGRNEQFF; DNA: TGCGCCAGCAGCTTGGTGCTCCAGGGACGGAATGAGCAGTTCTTC
size: -; length: 15; V: TRBV28; D: -; J: TRBJ1-2; CDR3: CASSLQGTVNYGYTF; DNA: TGTGCCAGCAGTTTACAGGGGACCGTTAACTATGGCTACACCTTC
size: -; length: 14; V: TRBV18; D: -; J: TRBJ1-6; CDR3: CASSPQGVGSPLHF; DNA: TGTGCCAGCTCACCACAGGGGGTAGGTTCACCCCTCCACTTT